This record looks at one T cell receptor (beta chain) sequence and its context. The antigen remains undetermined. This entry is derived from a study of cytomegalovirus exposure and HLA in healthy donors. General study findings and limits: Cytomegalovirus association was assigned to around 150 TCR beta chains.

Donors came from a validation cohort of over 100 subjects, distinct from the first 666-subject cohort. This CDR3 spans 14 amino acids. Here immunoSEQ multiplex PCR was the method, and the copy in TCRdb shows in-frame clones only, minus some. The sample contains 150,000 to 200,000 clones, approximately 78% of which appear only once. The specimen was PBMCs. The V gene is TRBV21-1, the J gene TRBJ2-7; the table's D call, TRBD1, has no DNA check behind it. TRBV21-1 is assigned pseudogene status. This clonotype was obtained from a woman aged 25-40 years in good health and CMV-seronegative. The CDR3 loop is CASSKGGRTYEQYF. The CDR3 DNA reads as TGTGCCAGCAGCAAAGGGGGCCGTACCTACGAGCAGTACTTC.